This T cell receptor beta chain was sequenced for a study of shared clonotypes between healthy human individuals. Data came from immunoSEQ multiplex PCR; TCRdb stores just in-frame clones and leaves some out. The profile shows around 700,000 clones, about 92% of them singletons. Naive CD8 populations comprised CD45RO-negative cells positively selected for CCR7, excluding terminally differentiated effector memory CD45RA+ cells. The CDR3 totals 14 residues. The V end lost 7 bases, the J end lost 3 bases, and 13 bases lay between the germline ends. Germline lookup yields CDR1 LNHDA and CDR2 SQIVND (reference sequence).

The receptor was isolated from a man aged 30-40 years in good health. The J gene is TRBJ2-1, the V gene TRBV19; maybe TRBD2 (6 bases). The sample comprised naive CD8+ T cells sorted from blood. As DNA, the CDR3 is TGTGCCAGTACCACTCAGGGAGGCTACAATGAGCAGTTCTTC. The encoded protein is CASTTQGGYNEQFF.